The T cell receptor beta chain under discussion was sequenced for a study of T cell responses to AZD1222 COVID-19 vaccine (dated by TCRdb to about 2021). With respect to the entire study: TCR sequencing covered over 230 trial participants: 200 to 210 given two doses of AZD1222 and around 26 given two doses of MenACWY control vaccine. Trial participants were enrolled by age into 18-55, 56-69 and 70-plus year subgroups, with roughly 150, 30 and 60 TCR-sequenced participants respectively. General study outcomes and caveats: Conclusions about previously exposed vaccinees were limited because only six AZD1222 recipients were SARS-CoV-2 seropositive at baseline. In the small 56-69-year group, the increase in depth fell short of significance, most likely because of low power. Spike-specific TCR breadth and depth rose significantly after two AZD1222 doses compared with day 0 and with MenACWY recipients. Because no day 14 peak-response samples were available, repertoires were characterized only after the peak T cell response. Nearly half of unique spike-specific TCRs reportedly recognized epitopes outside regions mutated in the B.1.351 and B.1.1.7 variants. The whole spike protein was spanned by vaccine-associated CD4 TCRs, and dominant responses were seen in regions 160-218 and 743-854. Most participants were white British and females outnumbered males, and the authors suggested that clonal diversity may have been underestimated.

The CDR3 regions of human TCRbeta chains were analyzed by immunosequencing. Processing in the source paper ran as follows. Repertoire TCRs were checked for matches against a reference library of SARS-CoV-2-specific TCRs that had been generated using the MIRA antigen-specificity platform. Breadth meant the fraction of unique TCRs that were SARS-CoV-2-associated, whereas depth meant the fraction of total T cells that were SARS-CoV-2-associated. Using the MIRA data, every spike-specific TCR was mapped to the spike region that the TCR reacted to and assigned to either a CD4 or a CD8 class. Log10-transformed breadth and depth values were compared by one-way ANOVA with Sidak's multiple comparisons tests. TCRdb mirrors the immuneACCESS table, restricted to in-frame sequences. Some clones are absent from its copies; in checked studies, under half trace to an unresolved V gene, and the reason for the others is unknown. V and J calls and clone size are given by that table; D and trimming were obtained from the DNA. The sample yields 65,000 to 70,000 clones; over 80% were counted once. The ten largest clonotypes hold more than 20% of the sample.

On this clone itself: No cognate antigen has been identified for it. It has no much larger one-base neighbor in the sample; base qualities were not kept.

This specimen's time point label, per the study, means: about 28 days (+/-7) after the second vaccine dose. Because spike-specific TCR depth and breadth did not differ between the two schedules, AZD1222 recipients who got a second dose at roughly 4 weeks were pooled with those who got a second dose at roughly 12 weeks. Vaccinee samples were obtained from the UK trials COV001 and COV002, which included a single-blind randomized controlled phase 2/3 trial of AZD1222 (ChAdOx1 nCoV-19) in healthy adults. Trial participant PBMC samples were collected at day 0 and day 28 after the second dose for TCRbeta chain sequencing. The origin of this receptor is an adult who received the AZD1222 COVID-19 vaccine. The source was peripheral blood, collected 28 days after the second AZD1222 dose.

The CDR3 corresponds to CASRGLATTYNEQFF. The DNA reads TGTGCCAGCAGGGGACTAGCGACCACCTACAATGAGCAGTTCTTC. The sequence joins TRBV6-5 to TRBJ2-1; 10 nucleotides in the junction match TRBD2. Reading the germline V gene gives CDR1 MNHEY and CDR2 SVGAGI. The germline V and J ends show losses of 6 bases and 2 bases respectively, and no gene match explains 4 bases of the junction. The CDR3 contains 15 residues, cysteine and phenylalanine counted. Here the CDR3 DNA is all that survives: 45 bases in frame from base 1.